The present T cell receptor beta chain was sequenced within a study of blood T cell repertoires in COVID-19. Study in general: COVID-19 samples from acute and convalescent phases originated in the United States, Italy and Spain. T cells, B-cell-depleted T cells, or PBMCs provided the cDNA or gDNA that served as material.

Original methodology: Amplified reference gene primers provided the basis for estimating nucleated cell counts. Generated by immunoSEQ multiplex PCR, the TCRdb table keeps only in-frame clones and is missing some. V and J calls and clone size are given by that table; D and trimming were obtained from the DNA. Of 400,000 to 550,000 clones listed, about 90% are singletons. The CDR3 spans 16 residues. V lost 3 bases and J lost 1; bases outside the gene matches: 4. Germline CDR1 reads SGDLS; CDR2 reads YYNGEE. The V gene is TRBV9, the J gene TRBJ2-3; 11 bases agree with TRBD2. Sequencing was carried out using PBMCs or T cells enriched from blood (not recorded which). This receptor was obtained from a woman aged 18-29 years with acute COVID-19. CDR3: CASSAATSGGTDTQYF. The CDR3 DNA reads as TGTGCCAGCAGCGCCGCGACTAGCGGGGGCACAGATACGCAGTATTTT.